The 26 T cell receptor beta chains listed next were all sequenced from one sample in a study of blood T cell repertoires in COVID-19. Method: immunoSEQ multiplex PCR; TCRdb's copy keeps in-frame clones and lacks some. The repertoire holds about 93,000 clones, with over 85% as singletons. Sequencing input: peripheral blood. The source of these receptors is a man between 45 and 60 years old with acute or convalescent COVID-19.

Here the CDR3 reads CASSPLGGESYNEQFF. CDR3 coding DNA: TGTGCCAGCAGCCCCTTAGGGGGAGAGTCCTACAATGAGCAGTTCTTC. V gene TRBV11-2 combines with J gene TRBJ2-1; D is possibly TRBD1 (6 bases). The CDR3 has 16 residues. The V gene lost 5 bases and the J gene lost 1 base, with 15 bases spanning the gap. Germline-derived CDR1 and CDR2 are SGHAT and FQNNGV.

The chain recombines TRBV2 with TRBJ1-5; D ambiguous. Between the trimmed V and J ends, which lost 11 bases and 0 bases, there was a span of 11 bases. This CDR3 comprises 13 residues. The germline V gene encodes CDR1 SNHLY and CDR2 FYNNEI. Here the CDR3 DNA reads TGTGCCGGGAGGACCTATAGCAATCAGCCCCAGCATTTT. Protein: CAGRTYSNQPQHF. The full variable domain, in which reference TRBV2 and TRBJ1-5 provide the parts outside the CDR3, is EPEVTQTPSHQVTQMGQEVILRCVPISNHLYFYWYRQILGQKVEFLVSFYNNEISEKSEIFDDQFSVERPDGSNFTLKIRSTKLEDSAMYFCAGRTYSNQPQHFGDGTRLSIL.

The V and J genes are TRBV19 and TRBJ2-7, with 8 nucleotides matching TRBD1. V shed 6 bases and J 3 bases; nucleotides not matched to a gene: 4. CDR3 length equals 13 residues. CDR1 and CDR2 (germline): LNHDA, SQIVND (reference sequence). DNA of the CDR3: TGTGCCAGTAGCCCGACAGGGGACTACGAGCAGTACTTC. Its protein is CASSPTGDYEQYF. Full variable domain (rest looked up from reference TRBV19 and TRBJ2-7): DGGITQSPKYLFRKEGQNVTLSCEQNLNHDAMYWYRQDPGQGLRLIYYSQIVNDFQKGDIAEGYSVSREKKESFPLTVTSAQKNPTAFYLCASSPTGDYEQYFGPGTRLTVT.

The genes are TRBV10-3 and TRBJ2-2; a weak D match, TRBD2 (5 bases). This CDR3 comprises 14 residues. V lost 6 bases and J 0 bases, leaving 8 bases between the germline ends. Germline V gene lookup returns CDR1 ENHRY and CDR2 SYGVKD. This CDR3 reads CAIRPAANTGELFF. The CDR3 coding sequence is TGTGCCATCAGGCCAGCGGCGAACACCGGGGAGCTGTTTTTT.

CDR3 residues: CASSIDSLNTGELFF. CDR3 DNA sequence: TGTGCCAGTAGTATTGACAGCTTGAACACCGGGGAGCTGTTTTTT. The rearrangement links TRBV19 to TRBJ2-2, with D possibly TRBD1 on 5 matching bases. The CDR3 sequence is 15 residues long. Trimming took 3 bases from V and 1 from J, leaving 9 bases between them. The germline V gene encodes CDR1 LNHDA and CDR2 SQIVND (reference sequence).

This rearrangement joins TRBV29-1 to TRBJ2-5; 10 positions agree with TRBD1. The length of the CDR3 is 13 residues. The J segment lost 5 bases and the V segment lost 6 bases, leaving 6 bases of the junction unmatched. Germline values: CDR1 SQVTM, CDR2 ANQGSEA. Here the CDR3 DNA reads TGCAGCGTGGGACAGGGGAGTGGGGAGACCCAGTACTTC. Residues: CSVGQGSGETQYF.

CDR3 sequence reads: CASRRGVTGELFF. In nucleotides, the CDR3 is TGTGCCAGCCGCCGGGGTGTCACCGGGGAGCTGTTTTTT. The genes are TRBV28 and TRBJ2-2; perhaps TRBD2 as D (5 bases). CDR1 and CDR2 from the germline V gene are MDHEN and SYDVKM. The CDR3 sequence is 13 residues long. The V end lost 8 bases, the J end lost 4 bases, and 11 bases lay between the germline ends.

This clone occurred a few times. This chain joins TRBV27 and TRBJ2-3; 7 positions agree with TRBD2. Germline trimming cut 2 bases from V and 4 bases from J; bases unmatched to any gene: 12. Per germline, CDR1 MNHEY and CDR2 SMNVEV (reference sequence). The CDR3 consists of 17 residues. The CDR3 DNA reads as TGTGCCAGCAGTTTAGTAGGAGGGCGGGAGATATCAGATACGCAGTATTTT. Amino acids: CASSLVGGREISDTQYF.

The chain uses TRBV11-2 and TRBJ2-7, with 8 bases that match TRBD2. With 1 base clipped from V and 3 bases from J, the junction kept 2 bases outside the gene matches. Germline CDR1 SGHAT, CDR2 FQNNGV. The CDR3 is 14 residues long. CDR3 in amino acids: CASSLAGGIYEQYV. CDR3 bases: TGTGCCAGCAGCTTAGCGGGGGGGATCTACGAGCAGTACGTC.

The gene calls are TRBV6-5 and TRBJ2-7; perhaps TRBD2 as D (5 bases). Trimming cost V 8 bases and J 0 bases, with 11 bases left between them. This CDR3 comprises 13 residues. Germline CDR1 reads MNHEY; CDR2 reads SVGAGI. CDR3 amino acids: CASQAASSYEQYF. Here the CDR3 DNA reads TGTGCCAGCCAAGCGGCTAGCTCCTACGAGCAGTACTTC.

The chain carries TRBV28 and TRBJ1-2; D unresolved. This CDR3 contains 12 residues. Germline values: CDR1 MDHEN, CDR2 SYDVKM. The V end was cut by 2 bases, the J end by 8 bases, with 9 bases between. The CDR3 is CASSLRRGGYTF. CDR3 DNA: TGTGCCAGCAGTTTAAGGCGGGGAGGCTACACCTTC.

CDR3 sequence (DNA): TGTGCCAGCAGTGAAGCGCAGGAGGGGAGGGGTGGCTACACCTTC. It translates to CASSEAQEGRGGYTF. The chain is built from TRBV2 and TRBJ1-2, with D maybe TRBD1 (5 bases). Germline values: CDR1 SNHLY, CDR2 FYNNEI. This CDR3 spans 15 amino acids. Trimming left V 0 bases short and J 7 bases short, with 15 bases between.

This clone was seen just once. The chain carries TRBV30 and TRBJ2-5; 7 bases agree with TRBD1. The V gene's germline CDR1 is GTSNPN and CDR2 SVGIG (reference sequence). The trim removed 1 base at V and 5 bases at J, leaving 10 bases unmatched. The CDR3 consists of 15 residues. CDR3 protein: CAWSGYSTGLETQYF. CDR3 in DNA: TGTGCCTGGAGTGGATACTCGACAGGGTTGGAGACCCAGTACTTC.

J is TRBJ1-5 and V is TRBV24-1; unclear D gene. Deletions cut 5 bases from V and 5 bases from J, with 12 bases between. The CDR3 extends over 14 amino acids. Germline V gene data show CDR1 as KGHDR and CDR2 as SFDVKD. CDR3 coding DNA: TGTGCCACCAGTGCGCGATTGCGGGATCAGCCCCAGCATTTT. This sequence encodes CATSARLRDQPQHF.

The rearrangement uses TRBV29-1 and TRBJ1-2, with no clear D. The V end lost 5 bases, the J end lost 4 bases, and 8 bases lay between the germline ends. The CDR3 is 11 amino acids. Germline V gene lookup returns CDR1 SQVTM and CDR2 ANQGSEA. The CDR3 loop is CSVQSSYGYTF. The CDR3 bases are TGCAGCGTTCAGTCTTCCTATGGCTACACCTTC.

The V and J genes are TRBV15 and TRBJ1-1; 7 bases fit TRBD1. Trimming cost V 2 bases and J 6 bases; bases outside gene matches: 0. This CDR3 is 12 amino acids long. Germline CDR1 LNHNV, CDR2 YYDKDF (reference sequence). CDR3 DNA sequence: TGTGCCACCAGCAGAACAGGGGCTGAAGCTTTCTTT. It encodes CATSRTGAEAFF.

V is TRBV16 and J is TRBJ2-7, with 7 bases aligning to TRBD2. Unmatched junction bases numbered 9, after V lost 3 bases and J lost 4 bases. The CDR3 spans 15 residues. Germline V gene data show CDR1 as KGHSY and CDR2 as FQNENV. CDR3 coding DNA: TGTGCCAGCAGCCAGGGCCAGCGGGGTGGTTACGAGCAGTACTTC. The encoded protein is CASSQGQRGGYEQYF.

The chain joins TRBV7-2 to TRBJ2-2; the match to TRBD2 covers 10 bases. The length of the CDR3 is 15 residues. V gave up 5 bases and J gave up 6 bases; unmatched junction bases: 6. CDR1 is SGHTA and CDR2 is FQGNSA in the germline V gene. The CDR3 region has the DNA TGTGCCAGCAGCGTAAGCGGGGGGGCGGCCGGGGAGCTGTTTTTT. Amino acids: CASSVSGGAAGELFF.

The V gene is TRBV4-1, the J gene TRBJ2-3; the match to TRBD2 covers 15 bases. This CDR3 contains 20 residues. Germline CDR1 reads MGHRA; CDR2 reads YSYEKL. V lost 4 bases and J lost 4; bases outside the gene matches: 15. CDR3 region: CASSPLGLAGGPGRSDTQYF. CDR3 sequence (DNA): TGCGCCAGCAGCCCCTTAGGACTAGCGGGGGGGCCGGGGAGGTCAGATACGCAGTATTTT.

J is TRBJ2-3 and V is TRBV28; 9 bases match TRBD1. The CDR3 has 14 residues. V shed 6 bases and J 1 base; nucleotides not matched to a gene: 2. Per the germline V gene, CDR1 is MDHEN and CDR2 is SYDVKM. This CDR3 is CASRRTGGTDTQYF. Written as DNA, the CDR3 is TGTGCCAGCAGGAGGACAGGGGGCACAGATACGCAGTATTTT.

V is TRBV6-1 and J is TRBJ1-5; unclear D gene. The CDR3 is 18 amino acids. With 4 bases removed from V and 0 bases from J, the gap between germline ends came to 19 bases. Germline assignment: CDR1 MNHNS and CDR2 SASEGT. CDR3 bases: TGTGCCAGCAGTGCAAACGAGGCCACCCTATATAGCAATCAGCCCCAGCATTTT. Amino acid sequence: CASSANEATLYSNQPQHF.

This chain joins TRBV11-1 and TRBJ1-1; D unresolved. Germline values: CDR1 SGHAT, CDR2 FQDESV (reference sequence). V was trimmed by 5 bases and J by 4 bases, leaving 11 bases between them. This CDR3 contains 13 residues. CDR3 sequence reads: CASSLGVGTEAFF. CDR3 sequence (DNA): TGTGCCAGCAGCCTCGGGGTCGGCACTGAAGCTTTCTTT.

V is TRBV11-2 and J is TRBJ2-2; weak D call: TRBD1 (6 bases). The germline V gene encodes CDR1 SGHAT and CDR2 FQNNGV. The V end lost 5 bases, the J end lost 5 bases, and 12 bases lay between the germline ends. The CDR3 is 14 residues long. In nucleotides, the CDR3 is TGTGCCAGCAGCCCTCGGACAGTTACCGGGGAGCTGTTTTTT. Translating gives CASSPRTVTGELFF.

A remark on this clone: This specimen includes other DNA sequences encoding the same CDR3. The gene calls are TRBV7-2 and TRBJ2-3, with D possibly matching TRBD1 (6 bases). With 5 bases removed from V and 4 bases from J, the gap between germline ends came to 10 bases. Germline V gene lookup returns CDR1 SGHTA and CDR2 FQGNSA. The CDR3 runs to 13 residues. The CDR3: CASSLQGADTQYF. The CDR3 region has the DNA TGTGCCAGCAGCCTACAGGGCGCAGATACGCAGTATTTT.

V usage is TRBV11-2 and J usage is TRBJ1-2, with TRBD1 identical over 7 bases. V dropped 2 bases and J dropped 6; count of bases not matched to a gene: 12. The CDR3 length is 16 residues. Per germline, CDR1 SGHAT and CDR2 FQNNGV. The CDR3: CASSLTRDSKWNGYTF. Here the CDR3 DNA reads TGTGCCAGCAGCTTAACCCGGGACAGCAAATGGAATGGCTACACCTTC.

The chain is built from TRBV7-3 and TRBJ1-1; D unclear. The CDR3 spans 13 residues. With 3 bases removed from V and 0 bases from J, the gap between germline ends came to 5 bases. Germline CDR1 SGHTA, CDR2 FQGTGA. Here the CDR3 reads CASSLYMNTEAFF. CDR3 DNA: TGTGCCAGCAGCTTGTACATGAACACTGAAGCTTTCTTT. The full variable domain, with the rest looked up from reference TRBV7-3 and TRBJ1-1, is GAGVSQTPSNKVTEKGKYVELRCDPISGHTALYWYRQSLGQGPEFLIYFQGTGAADDSGLPNDRFFAVRPEGSVSTLKIQRTERGDSAVYLCASSLYMNTEAFFGQGTRLTVV.